These T cell receptor beta chains were read from a single sample in a study of blood T cells in healthy people across ages. TCRdb used MiXCR to reprocess the 5' RACE reads, holding one entry per CDR3 protein. The sample has about 2 million distinct CDR3 sequences, just under 50% seen once; the top ten hold around 2.1%. The sample comprised blood. The receptors derive from a middle-aged woman in good health. Both conserved end residues are part of each CDR3.

v_gene	j_gene	CDR3aa
TRBV20-1	TRBJ2-5	CSAIEGGLETQYF
TRBV27	TRBJ1-6	CASSLDRVRPLHF
TRBV27	TRBJ1-2	CASGYRGTPGYTF
TRBV9	TRBJ2-5	CASSVAGDRGFAETQYF
TRBV4-1	TRBJ1-2	CASSQPDRRLEGYTF
TRBV6-2/TRBV6-3	TRBJ2-1	CASSPPPTLQAFF
TRBV7-9	TRBJ2-1	CASSLARSSLPYNEQFF
TRBV2	TRBJ2-7	CASSDFTGEYF
TRBV15	TRBJ1-2	CATSKDRASMGYGYTF
TRBV11-1	TRBJ2-3	CASSLFQGLADTQYF
TRBV4-1	TRBJ2-3	CASSQVGGLSTDTQYF
TRBV29-1	TRBJ2-1	CSAFPGLAGGDEQFF
TRBV21-1	TRBJ1-1	CASSNHNGGTEAFF
TRBV29-1	TRBJ2-5	CSVYGTPETQYF
TRBV12-3/TRBV12-4	TRBJ1-4	CASSLSGQLFNEKLFF
TRBV7-2	TRBJ2-1	CASSPGPPNNEQFF
TRBV7-2	TRBJ2-7	CASSLQGGAYEQYF
TRBV25-1	TRBJ1-2	CASSPILGGNYGYTF
TRBV6-2/TRBV6-3	TRBJ2-1	CASSYLVLAGVFYNEQFF
TRBV7-2	TRBJ2-1	CASSLVASGGAGYNEQFF
TRBV5-1	TRBJ2-1	CASSLARSQRGISYNEQFF
TRBV6-5	TRBJ1-5	CASSYSGPQGYGPQHF
TRBV27	TRBJ2-5	CASRRRETQYF
TRBV9	TRBJ2-1	CASSVGAGASYNEQFF
TRBV7-7	TRBJ2-1	CASSLTPTGKDEQFF
TRBV27	TRBJ1-1	CASSSQGFGNTEAFF
TRBV11-2	TRBJ2-7	CASSLQGPSSYEQYF
TRBV20-1	TRBJ2-3	CSAPGTSGGARGDTQYF
TRBV5-1	TRBJ2-5	CASSFGGTSGGGNEQYF
TRBV5-1	TRBJ1-1	CASSLRGGVREAFF
TRBV5-4	TRBJ2-3	CASSLGDPFTDTQYF
TRBV29-1	TRBJ1-5	CSVAAGKNQPQHF